This entry lists 30 T cell receptor beta chains sequenced from one sample in a study of OX40 agonist ivuxolimab in advanced cancers. The library was made by the immunoSEQ multiplex PCR assay. TCRdb retrieved this table from immuneACCESS and kept in-frame rearrangements only. Not all clones are present; in checked studies, unresolved V genes account for under half, and no reason is known for the remainder. The sample yields tens of thousands of clones; under 95% were counted once. Jointly, the top ten make up around 14% of the sample. The material sequenced was CD4+ or CD8+ T cells sorted from blood, taken in a trial of the OX40 agonist ivuxolimab. The receptors were sampled from an adult with an advanced solid tumor such as melanoma, head and neck, liver or kidney cancer.

This rearrangement joins TRBV5-5 to TRBJ2-1; D is possibly TRBD2 (6 bases). The CDR3 runs 14 residues. Looked up from germline, CDR1 is SGHKS and CDR2 is YYEKEE (reference sequence). The germline V and J ends were trimmed by 4 bases and 1 base, with 9 bases remaining between them. The CDR3 DNA reads TGTGCCAGCAGCATGGGGGGATCCTACAATGAGCAGTTCTTC. Translating it yields CASSMGGSYNEQFF. Full variable domain (remainder filled in from reference TRBV5-5 and TRBJ2-1): DAGVTQSPTHLIKTRGQQVTLRCSPISGHKSVSWYQQVLGQGPQFIFQYYEKEERGRGNFPDRFSARQFPNYSSELNVNALLLGDSALYLCASSMGGSYNEQFFGPGTRLTVL.

In this sample, this clone turned up once. This rearrangement joins TRBV10-1 to TRBJ2-1; D remains unclear. Germline assignment: CDR1 WNHNN and CDR2 SYGVQD (reference sequence). Trimming took off 9 bases at V and 5 bases at J, with 5 bases between the two ends. The CDR3 has 10 residues. The CDR3 reads CASRDNEQFF. The CDR3 DNA reads as TGCGCCAGTAGAGACAATGAGCAGTTCTTC.

This chain uses TRBV18 with TRBJ2-3, with D unresolved. Trimming stripped 5 bases from V and 1 base from J, with 13 bases between. Germline CDR1 reads KGHSH; CDR2 reads LQKENI. The CDR3 sequence is 15 residues long. CDR3 sequence: CASSSSTQGTDTQYF. The DNA of the CDR3 is TGTGCCAGCTCATCTTCTACGCAAGGCACAGATACGCAGTATTTT. Complete variable domain (other parts from reference TRBV18 and TRBJ2-3): NAGVMQNPRHLVRRRGQEARLRCSPMKGHSHVYWYRQLPEEGLKFMVYLQKENIIDESGMPKERFSAEFPKEGPSILRIQQVVRGDSAAYFCASSSSTQGTDTQYFGPGTRLTVL.

This chain connects TRBV7-8 to TRBJ2-5; D might be TRBD1 or TRBD2, each matching 5 bases. The CDR3 has 12 residues. Trimming cost V 3 bases and J 3 bases, with 5 bases left between them. Germline V gene data show CDR1 as SGHVS and CDR2 as FQNEAQ. The CDR3 protein is CASSLGEETQYF. CDR3 bases: TGTGCCAGCAGCTTGGGGGAAGAGACCCAGTACTTC.

CDR3 DNA sequence: TGTGCCAGCAGCGTAGCCGGGGGGTCCTACAATGAGCAGTTCTTC. It translates to CASSVAGGSYNEQFF. V is TRBV9 and J is TRBJ2-1; 7 bases are a match to TRBD2. V was clipped by 0 bases and J by 1 base; unmatched bases: 1. The CDR3 is 15 residues long. CDR1 and CDR2 (germline): SGDLS, YYNGEE.

The J gene is TRBJ1-3, the V gene TRBV5-5; no clear D. The ends were cut back, 6 bases at V and 4 bases at J, with 8 bases in the middle. Germline values: CDR1 SGHKS, CDR2 YYEKEE (reference sequence). CDR3 length: 12 residues. The CDR3 here is CASNTVGNTIYF. CDR3 DNA sequence: TGTGCCAGCAACACCGTCGGAAACACCATATATTTT.

The chain combines TRBV25-1 with TRBJ2-7; 7 positions match TRBD1. V gave up 5 bases and J gave up 4 bases; unmatched junction bases: 8. This CDR3 is built from 14 residues. Germline loops: CDR1 MGHDK, CDR2 SYGVNS. CDR3 residues: CASSKMGQRYEQYF. The CDR3 region has the DNA TGTGCCAGCAGTAAAATGGGACAGCGTTACGAGCAGTACTTC.

J is TRBJ1-2 and V is TRBV5-1; D is perhaps TRBD1 (5 bases). In germline, CDR1 is SGHRS, CDR2 YFSETQ. V lost 2 bases to trimming and J lost 4 bases, with 12 bases between them. This CDR3 comprises 14 residues. The DNA for the CDR3 is TGCGCCAGCAGCTTAGACGGGGCAGGCTATGGCTACACCTTC. Translation gives CASSLDGAGYGYTF.

The V call is TRBV6-5, the J call TRBJ2-3; D remains ambiguous. The CDR3 covers 13 residues. Germline CDR1 and CDR2: MNHEY and SVGAGI. Trimming pared 6 bases from V and 2 bases from J, leaving 9 bases between. The CDR3 DNA follows: TGTGCCAGCAGCCGGTCGTTCACAGATACGCAGTATTTT. This translates into CASSRSFTDTQYF.

This clone was counted a few times. The J gene is TRBJ2-2, the V gene TRBV7-3; D tentatively reads TRBD1 or TRBD2 (6 bases each). This CDR3 comprises 15 residues. From germline, CDR1 is SGHTA and CDR2 FQGTGA. The ends were cut back, 2 bases at V and 2 bases at J, with 9 bases in the middle. Here the CDR3 DNA reads TGTGCCAGCAGCTTAGGGGGGACAAACACCGGGGAGCTGTTTTTT. Encoded protein: CASSLGGTNTGELFF.

The J gene is TRBJ2-1, the V gene TRBV14, with 8 nucleotides matching TRBD1. This CDR3 comprises 16 residues. V was clipped by 2 bases and J by 9 bases; unmatched bases: 12. Looked up from germline, CDR1 is SGHDN and CDR2 is FVKESK. The CDR3 spells CASSQLRGPSLSEQFF. The CDR3 coding sequence is TGTGCCAGCAGCCAACTCAGGGGGCCCTCCCTAAGTGAGCAGTTCTTC.

V gene TRBV27 combines with J gene TRBJ2-5; tentatively, D is TRBD2 (6 bases). The CDR3 is 15 residues long. Germline CDR1 MNHEY, CDR2 SMNVEV (reference sequence). V was pared by 2 bases and J by 4 bases, with 14 bases between. The CDR3 reads CASSLRGLGGETQYF. The CDR3 DNA follows: TGTGCCAGCAGTTTAAGGGGTCTGGGAGGAGAGACCCAGTACTTC.

The chain is built from TRBV7-2 and TRBJ1-2; the D is unclear. There are 11 residues in the CDR3. CDR1 is SGHTA and CDR2 is FQGNSA in the germline V gene. Deletions cut 1 base from V and 9 bases from J, with 6 bases between. The CDR3 coding sequence is TGTGCCAGCAGCTTAGATTCCAGCTACACCTTC. Translated: CASSLDSSYTF.

This rearrangement joins TRBV6-1 to TRBJ1-1, with D hard to call. V was trimmed by 7 bases and J by 1 base, leaving 13 bases between them. Germline V gene sequence: CDR1 MNHNS, CDR2 SASEGT. This CDR3 spans 14 amino acids. The CDR3: CASTQTGRNTEAFF. The CDR3 DNA sequence: TGTGCCAGCACCCAAACGGGTAGGAACACTGAAGCTTTCTTT.

V usage is TRBV5-1 and J usage is TRBJ2-1; possible D gene TRBD2, 6 bases. This CDR3 comprises 15 residues. Germline V gives CDR1 SGHRS, CDR2 YFSETQ. V lost 5 bases and J lost 5, with 17 bases in between. The CDR3 is CASSYPWTGDNEQFF. The CDR3, as DNA: TGCGCCAGCAGTTATCCCTGGACGGGGGACAATGAGCAGTTCTTC.

This clone was observed a single time. This chain uses TRBV6-6 with TRBJ2-7; D unclear. The V end was cut by 2 bases, the J end by 0 bases, with 11 bases between. Germline assignment: CDR1 MNHNY and CDR2 SVGAGI (reference sequence). The CDR3 loop spans 15 amino acids. CDR3 sequence: CASSYDPNYSYEQYF. CDR3 sequence (DNA): TGTGCCAGCAGTTACGACCCAAACTACTCCTACGAGCAGTACTTC.

The chain employs TRBV2 and TRBJ2-3; the match to TRBD2 covers 12 bases. After removal of 8 bases from V and 2 bases from J, the junction contained 5 bases not matched to a gene. Germline-derived CDR1 and CDR2 are SNHLY and FYNNEI. This CDR3 comprises 15 residues. The CDR3, as DNA: TGTGCCAGCGGGGCTAGCGGGAGGGTCACAGATACGCAGTATTTT. Translation gives CASGASGRVTDTQYF.

This sequence joins TRBV2 and TRBJ1-1; TRBD1 might be the D (5 bases). The germline V gene encodes CDR1 SNHLY and CDR2 FYNNEI. CDR3 size: 14 residues. V was cut by 7 bases and J by 6 bases, with 18 bases left in between. The chain's CDR3 is CASIKDLGAAEAFF. CDR3 coding DNA: TGTGCCAGCATCAAGGACCTCGGGGCCGCTGAAGCTTTCTTT.

The chain links TRBV11-3 to TRBJ2-7; D unclear. Per the germline V gene, CDR1 is SGHNT and CDR2 is YENEEA. There are 18 residues in the CDR3. V lost 5 bases to trimming and J lost 0 bases, with 23 bases between them. Written as DNA, the CDR3 is TGTGCCAGCAGCACTGGGCCGACGAAGGGTTTAAGCTCCTACGAGCAGTACTTC. It codes for CASSTGPTKGLSSYEQYF.

This clone was observed once. Its ends do not fully match the called genes, so a read error is possible. V gene TRBV7-7 combines with J gene TRBJ2-3; D unresolved. There are 16 residues in the CDR3. Germline CDR1 is SSHAT and CDR2 is FNYEAQ (reference sequence). The CDR3 reads CASSLRKRSSTDTQYF. CDR3 DNA: TGTGCTAGCAGCTTACGTAAACGGTCTAGCACAGATACGCAGTATTTT.

This clone appeared once. V usage is TRBV5-8 and J usage is TRBJ1-2; D is undetermined. V gave up 2 bases and J gave up 3 bases, with 14 bases separating them. Germline CDR1 reads SGHTS; CDR2 reads YDEGEE. This CDR3 spans 15 amino acids. The CDR3 loop is CASSFGQRNDYGYTF. The CDR3 bases are TGTGCCAGCAGCTTTGGTCAGCGCAACGACTATGGCTACACCTTC. The whole variable domain, remainder taken from reference TRBV5-8 and TRBJ1-2, is EAGVTQSPTHLIKTRGQQATLRCSPISGHTSVYWYQQALGLGLQFLLWYDEGEERNRGNFPPRFSGRQFPNYSSELNVNALELEDSALYLCASSFGQRNDYGYTFGSGTRLTVV.

The chain links TRBV5-1 to TRBJ2-1; 8 nucleotides agree with TRBD1. CDR1 SGHRS and CDR2 YFSETQ come from the germline V gene. J was trimmed by 6 bases and V by 0 bases; bases with no gene match: 8. CDR3 length equals 16 residues. In DNA, the CDR3 is TGCGCCAGCAGCTTGGGCCGGGACAGGACACTCAATGAGCAGTTCTTC. Translated, it gives CASSLGRDRTLNEQFF.

This chain links TRBV2 with TRBJ1-2; D possibly corresponds to TRBD1 (6 bases). Germline V gene lookup returns CDR1 SNHLY and CDR2 FYNNEI. Deletions cut 5 bases from V and 7 bases from J, with 20 bases between. There are 15 residues in the CDR3. This chain's CDR3 is CASSRTLTGLGGYTF. CDR3 nucleotide sequence: TGTGCCAGCAGTCGTACCCTGACAGGACTCGGTGGCTACACCTTC.

For this clone: Germline and junction disagree at one end, which may indicate a read error. The gene calls are TRBV5-1 and TRBJ2-1; possible D gene TRBD1, 6 bases. Germline assignment: CDR1 SGHRS and CDR2 YFSETQ. The CDR3 spans 15 residues. CDR3 nucleotides: TGCGCCAGCAGCCCCGGGACATCCTCCAACAATGAGCAGTTCTTC. Its translation is CASSPGTSSNNEQFF.

This chain links TRBV9 with TRBJ2-7; 7 bases are a match to TRBD2. The CDR3 totals 14 residues. The trim removed 6 bases at V and 2 bases at J, leaving 8 bases unmatched. The V gene's germline CDR1 is SGDLS and CDR2 YYNGEE. CDR3 sequence reads: CASTPGLQTYEQYF. CDR3 DNA: TGTGCCAGCACCCCGGGACTACAAACCTACGAGCAGTACTTC.

This chain joins TRBV28 and TRBJ1-6; perhaps TRBD1 as D (6 bases). The germline V gene has CDR1 MDHEN and CDR2 SYDVKM. Trimming pared 7 bases from V and 9 bases from J, leaving 19 bases between. The CDR3 totals 15 residues. The CDR3 loop reads CASKGGAGRGSPLHF. The CDR3 DNA is TGTGCCAGCAAGGGGGGCGCGGGTAGAGGTTCACCCCTCCACTTT.

The rearrangement links TRBV7-9 to TRBJ2-5; D might be TRBD1 or TRBD2, each matching 5 bases. Germline CDR1 reads SEHNR; CDR2 reads FQNEAQ (reference sequence). The CDR3 contains 14 residues. With 3 bases removed from V and 7 bases from J, the gap between germline ends came to 15 bases. Here the CDR3 DNA reads TGTGCCAGCAGCTTCCGGGACCCACGGCGGACCCAGTACTTC. This encodes CASSFRDPRRTQYF.

The chain has TRBV28 and TRBJ2-3, with D perhaps matching TRBD1 (6 bases). CDR3 length equals 15 residues. The germline CDR1 and CDR2 sequences are MDHEN and SYDVKM. Trimming shortened V by 5 bases and J by 2 bases, and 14 bases separated the two germline ends. This CDR3 is CASSVRTENTDTQYF. The CDR3 nucleotides read TGTGCCAGCAGTGTCCGGACAGAAAACACAGATACGCAGTATTTT.

V and J are TRBV27 and TRBJ1-6; 10 nucleotides agree with TRBD1. The CDR3 runs to 16 residues. Germline loops: CDR1 MNHEY, CDR2 SMNVEV (reference sequence). Trimming cost V 6 bases and J 9 bases; bases outside gene matches: 11. CDR3 region: CASSRDPGQGSSPLHF. The CDR3 nucleotides read TGTGCCAGCAGCCGCGACCCGGGACAGGGGTCTTCACCCCTCCACTTT.

The V call is TRBV18, the J call TRBJ2-1; TRBD2 matches 10 bases. Per germline, CDR1 KGHSH and CDR2 LQKENI. This CDR3 spans 15 amino acids. Losses at the gene ends were 3 bases for V and 6 bases for J; bases not matched to a gene: 5. The CDR3 nucleotides read TGTGCCAGCTCACCGGGCATAGCGGGAGGCAATGAGCAGTTCTTC. It encodes CASSPGIAGGNEQFF. Full variable domain (missing parts from reference TRBV18 and TRBJ2-1): NAGVMQNPRHLVRRRGQEARLRCSPMKGHSHVYWYRQLPEEGLKFMVYLQKENIIDESGMPKERFSAEFPKEGPSILRIQQVVRGDSAAYFCASSPGIAGGNEQFFGPGTRLTVL.